Sequencing of this TCR beta chain was carried out in a study of cytomegalovirus exposure and HLA in healthy donors. Regarding the study as a whole: Accounts indicate the classifier identified cytomegalovirus status with strong specificity and sensitivity. Cytomegalovirus association was listed for roughly 160 TCR beta chains.

The PCR used 60 Vbeta and 13 Jbeta primers. The assay was immunoSEQ multiplex PCR, and TCRdb's table has in-frame clones only and misses some. The sample has 59,000 or so clones, just under 75% seen once. Healthy bone marrow donors supplied every sample. This clone was recorded once. Antigen specificity is unknown. V lost 2 bases and J lost 5, with 10 bases in between. The CDR3 has 14 residues. Germline V gene lookup returns CDR1 PRHDT and CDR2 FYEKMQ (reference sequence). Material for sequencing was PBMCs. This clonotype was sampled from a man aged 25-40 years in good health and CMV-seropositive. The chain couples TRBV13 to TRBJ2-1, with D unresolved. CDR3 sequence: CASSLLTRNNEQFF. The DNA for the CDR3 is TGTGCCAGCAGCTTACTCACCAGGAACAATGAGCAGTTCTTC.